These T cell receptor beta chains were read from a single sample in a study of blood T cell repertoires in COVID-19. The assay was immunoSEQ multiplex PCR, and TCRdb's table has in-frame clones only and misses some. The sample carries hundreds of thousands of clones, around 86% recorded once. Source material: PBMCs or T cells enriched from blood (not recorded which). These receptors originate from a man aged 55 to 70 who had recovered from COVID-19. CDR3s include the opening cysteine and the closing phenylalanine or tryptophan. A D gene is named only where the DNA matches it firmly. Expanded clones are given a class, and other clones once, few, many or no size at all.

j_call	d_call	clone_size	v_call	cdr3_aa	cdr3_nt
TRBJ2-2	TRBD1	once	TRBV19	CASSTAGGSNTGELFF	TGTGCCAGTAGTACGGCAGGGGGCAGTAACACCGGGGAGCTGTTTTTT
TRBJ2-4	TRBD2	NA	TRBV4-1	CASSQEGQAGLAVPWTKNIQYF	TGCGCCAGCAGCCAAGAAGGACAGGCGGGACTAGCGGTACCTTGGACCAAAAACATTCAGTACTTC
TRBJ2-1	TRBD2	NA	TRBV28	CASSFTSGRISEQFF	TGTGCCAGCAGTTTTACTAGCGGGAGAATTAGTGAGCAGTTCTTC
TRBJ1-2	TRBD1	NA	TRBV7-2	CASSFRTGSNYGYTF	TGTGCCAGCAGCTTCCGGACAGGGTCGAACTATGGCTACACCTTC
TRBJ1-1	NA	NA	TRBV12-3/TRBV12-4	CASRPDSAGSAFF	TGTGCCAGCAGGCCGGACTCGGCGGGGTCAGCTTTCTTT
TRBJ1-2	TRBD1	once	TRBV7-9	CASSSTGQGASGYTF	TGTGCCAGCAGCTCGACAGGACAGGGAGCGTCTGGCTACACCTTC
TRBJ2-7	TRBD1	NA	TRBV7-2	CASSSPGQSYEQYF	TGTGCCAGCAGCTCTCCGGGACAGTCCTACGAGCAGTACTTC
TRBJ2-2	TRBD2	NA	TRBV6-5	CASIHSGGNTGELFF	TGTGCCAGCATTCATTCGGGGGGGAACACCGGGGAGCTGTTTTTT
TRBJ1-2	NA	NA	TRBV9	CASSADVGRNYGYTF	TGTGCCAGCAGCGCCGACGTGGGCCGTAACTATGGCTACACCTTC
TRBJ2-7	TRBD2	few	TRBV11-2	CASSPRSGLAGTYEQYF	TGTGCCAGCAGCCCCCGTTCGGGACTAGCGGGGACCTACGAGCAGTACTTC
TRBJ1-3	NA	NA	TRBV19	CASRPNGGNTIYF	TGTGCCAGTAGACCAAATGGCGGAAACACCATATATTTT
TRBJ2-2	NA	NA	TRBV6-5	CASSYNRADTGELFF	TGTGCCAGCAGTTACAACAGGGCGGACACCGGGGAGCTGTTTTTT
TRBJ1-2	NA	NA	TRBV7-2	CASSSRFGAQDGYTF	TGTGCCAGCAGCTCTCGTTTTGGGGCGCAGGATGGCTACACCTTC
TRBJ1-2	NA	NA	TRBV29-1	CSERNRGSGNYGYTF	TGCAGCGAAAGAAACCGGGGATCGGGGAACTATGGCTACACCTTC
TRBJ2-2	TRBD2	NA	TRBV27	CASRGAGVRGTGELFF	TGTGCCAGCAGAGGAGCGGGAGTAAGAGGGACCGGGGAGCTGTTTTTT
TRBJ2-2	NA	NA	TRBV5-1	CASSLVGPNTGELFF	TGCGCCAGCAGCTTGGTTGGGCCCAACACCGGGGAGCTGTTTTTT
TRBJ2-3	NA	NA	TRBV6-5	CASSYPGTDTQYF	TGTGCCAGCAGTTACCCTGGCACAGATACGCAGTATTTT
TRBJ2-7	NA	NA	TRBV3-1/TRBV3-2	CASSQAFVYTVGYEQYF	TGTGCCAGCAGCCAAGCCTTCGTTTACACAGTAGGCTACGAGCAGTACTTC
TRBJ1-5	NA	NA	TRBV4-1	CASSQDEATTPGFGYSNQPQHF	TGCGCCAGCAGCCAAGATGAAGCCACGACGCCAGGGTTTGGCTATAGCAATCAGCCCCAGCATTTT
TRBJ1-1	NA	NA	TRBV6-5	CASSLLGAENTEAFF	TGTGCCAGCAGTCTTCTGGGGGCGGAGAACACTGAAGCTTTCTTT
TRBJ2-1	TRBD2	NA	TRBV6-4	CASSMGLAGGFYNEQFF	TGTGCCAGCAGCATGGGACTAGCGGGAGGGTTTTACAATGAGCAGTTCTTC
TRBJ1-4	NA	NA	TRBV28	CASRTVQGFYEKLFF	TGTGCCAGCAGGACGGTCCAGGGGTTCTATGAAAAACTGTTTTTT
TRBJ1-4	NA	NA	TRBV4-2	CASSQDGRGNEKLFF	TGTGCCAGCAGCCAAGATGGGAGGGGGAATGAAAAACTGTTTTTT
TRBJ2-3	NA	NA	TRBV9	CASSGAESTDTQYF	TGTGCCAGCAGCGGTGCGGAGAGCACAGATACGCAGTATTTT
TRBJ2-2	NA	few	TRBV3-1/TRBV3-2	CASSQDPSIERELFF	TGTGCCAGCAGCCAAGATCCGTCAATAGAAAGGGAGCTGTTTTTT
TRBJ2-7	NA	NA	TRBV6-1	CASSEWMRGSYEQYF	TGTGCCAGCAGTGAATGGATGAGAGGCTCCTACGAGCAGTACTTC
TRBJ1-5	NA	once	TRBV27	CASSFRVPGGAQPQHF	TGTGCCAGCAGTTTTAGGGTTCCGGGAGGGGCTCAGCCCCAGCATTTT
TRBJ2-3	NA	NA	TRBV9	CASSARTSTDTQYF	TGTGCCAGCAGCGCCCGGACTAGCACAGATACGCAGTATTTT
TRBJ1-1	NA	NA	TRBV18	CASSAREGGGTEAFF	TGTGCCAGCTCAGCAAGGGAGGGAGGAGGAACTGAAGCTTTCTTT